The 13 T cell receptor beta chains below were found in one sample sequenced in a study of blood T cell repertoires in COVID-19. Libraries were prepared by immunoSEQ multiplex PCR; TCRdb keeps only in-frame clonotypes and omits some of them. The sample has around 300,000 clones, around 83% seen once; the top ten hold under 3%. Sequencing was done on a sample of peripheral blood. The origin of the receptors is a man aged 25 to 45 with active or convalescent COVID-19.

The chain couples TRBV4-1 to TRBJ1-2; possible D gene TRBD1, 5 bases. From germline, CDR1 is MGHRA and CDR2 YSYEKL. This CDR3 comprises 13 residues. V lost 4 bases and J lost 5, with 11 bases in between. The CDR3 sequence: CASSPQDRYGYTF. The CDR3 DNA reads TGCGCCAGCAGCCCACAGGATCGGTATGGCTACACCTTC.

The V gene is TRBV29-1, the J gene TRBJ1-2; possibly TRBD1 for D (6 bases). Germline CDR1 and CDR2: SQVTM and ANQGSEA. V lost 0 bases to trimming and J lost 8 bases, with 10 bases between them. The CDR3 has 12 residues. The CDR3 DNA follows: TGCAGCGTTGAAGACTCAGGGGTCGGCTACACCTTC. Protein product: CSVEDSGVGYTF.

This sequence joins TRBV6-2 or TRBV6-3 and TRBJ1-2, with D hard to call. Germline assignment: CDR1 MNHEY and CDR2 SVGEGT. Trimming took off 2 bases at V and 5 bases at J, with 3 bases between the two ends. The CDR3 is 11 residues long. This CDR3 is CASSYEYGYTF. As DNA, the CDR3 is TGTGCCAGCAGTTACGAGTATGGCTACACCTTC.

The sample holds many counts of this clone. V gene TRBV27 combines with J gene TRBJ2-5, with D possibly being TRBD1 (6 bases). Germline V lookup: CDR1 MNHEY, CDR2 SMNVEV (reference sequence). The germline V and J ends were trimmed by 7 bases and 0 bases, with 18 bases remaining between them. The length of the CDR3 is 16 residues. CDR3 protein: CASTFYRVEYQETQYF. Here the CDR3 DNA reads TGTGCCAGCACCTTCTACAGGGTGGAGTACCAAGAGACCCAGTACTTC.

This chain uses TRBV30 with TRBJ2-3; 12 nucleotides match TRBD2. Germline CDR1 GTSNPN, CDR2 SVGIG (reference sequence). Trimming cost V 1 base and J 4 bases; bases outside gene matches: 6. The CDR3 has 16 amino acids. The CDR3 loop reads CAWSARLAGVSDTQYF. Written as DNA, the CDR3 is TGTGCCTGGAGTGCCCGACTAGCGGGAGTGTCAGATACGCAGTATTTT.

CDR3 nucleotide sequence: TGTGCCAGCAACCGAAACAGGGGAACTGAAGCTTTCTTT. It yields the protein CASNRNRGTEAFF. V is TRBV6-5 and J is TRBJ1-1, with TRBD1 matching over 7 bases. With 7 bases clipped from V and 5 bases from J, the junction kept 7 bases outside the gene matches. Germline V CDR1 and CDR2: MNHEY, SVGAGI. There are 13 residues in the CDR3.

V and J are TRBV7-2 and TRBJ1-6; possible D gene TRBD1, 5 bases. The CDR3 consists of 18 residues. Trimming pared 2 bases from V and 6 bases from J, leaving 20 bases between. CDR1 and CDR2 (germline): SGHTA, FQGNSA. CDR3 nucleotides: TGTGCCAGCAGCTTACCGGTTGGGAAAGGGGTCTTTAATTCACCCCTCCACTTT. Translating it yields CASSLPVGKGVFNSPLHF.

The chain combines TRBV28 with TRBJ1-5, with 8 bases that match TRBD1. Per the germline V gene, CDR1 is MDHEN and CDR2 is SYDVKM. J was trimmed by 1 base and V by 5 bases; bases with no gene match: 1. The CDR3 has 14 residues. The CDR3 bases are TGTGCCAGCAGTGGACAGGGAAGCAATCAGCCCCAGCATTTT. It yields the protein CASSGQGSNQPQHF.

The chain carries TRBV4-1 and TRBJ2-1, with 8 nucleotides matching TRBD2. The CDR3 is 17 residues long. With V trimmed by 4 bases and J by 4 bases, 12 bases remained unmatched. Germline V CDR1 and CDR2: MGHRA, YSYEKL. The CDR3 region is CASSPRGAGGLYNEQFF. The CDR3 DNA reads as TGCGCCAGCAGCCCCAGGGGCGCGGGGGGCCTTTACAATGAGCAGTTCTTC.

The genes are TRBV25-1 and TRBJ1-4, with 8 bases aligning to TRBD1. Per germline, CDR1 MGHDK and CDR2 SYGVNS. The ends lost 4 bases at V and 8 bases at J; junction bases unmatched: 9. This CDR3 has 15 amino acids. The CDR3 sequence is CASSASQGAREKLFF. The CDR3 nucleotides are TGTGCCAGCAGTGCCTCCCAGGGGGCACGGGAAAAACTGTTTTTT. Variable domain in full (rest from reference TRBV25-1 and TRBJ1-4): EADIYQTPRYLVIGTGKKITLECSQTMGHDKMYWYQQDPGMELHLIHYSYGVNSTEKGDLSSESTVSRIRTEHFPLTLESARPSHTSQYLCASSASQGAREKLFFGSGTQLSVL.

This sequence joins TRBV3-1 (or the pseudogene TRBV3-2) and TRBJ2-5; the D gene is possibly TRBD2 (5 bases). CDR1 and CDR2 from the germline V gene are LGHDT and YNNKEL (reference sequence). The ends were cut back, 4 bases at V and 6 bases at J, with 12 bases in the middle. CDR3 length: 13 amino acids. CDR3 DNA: TGTGCCAGCAGCCCCGCGGGTGGGCAGACCCAGTACTTC. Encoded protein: CASSPAGGQTQYF.

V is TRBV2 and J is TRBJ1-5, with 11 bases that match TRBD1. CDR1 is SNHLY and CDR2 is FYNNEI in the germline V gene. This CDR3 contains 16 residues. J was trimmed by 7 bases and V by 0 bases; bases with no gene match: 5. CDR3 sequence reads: CASSEARTGGRQPQHF. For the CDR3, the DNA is TGTGCCAGCAGTGAAGCAAGGACAGGGGGCCGACAGCCCCAGCATTTT.

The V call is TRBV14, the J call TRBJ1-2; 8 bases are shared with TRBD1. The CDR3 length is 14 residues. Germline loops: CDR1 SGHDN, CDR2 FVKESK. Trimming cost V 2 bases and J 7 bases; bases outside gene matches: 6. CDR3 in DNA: TGTGCCAGCAGCCAAATCCAGGGGGCGGGTGGCTACACCTTC. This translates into CASSQIQGAGGYTF.